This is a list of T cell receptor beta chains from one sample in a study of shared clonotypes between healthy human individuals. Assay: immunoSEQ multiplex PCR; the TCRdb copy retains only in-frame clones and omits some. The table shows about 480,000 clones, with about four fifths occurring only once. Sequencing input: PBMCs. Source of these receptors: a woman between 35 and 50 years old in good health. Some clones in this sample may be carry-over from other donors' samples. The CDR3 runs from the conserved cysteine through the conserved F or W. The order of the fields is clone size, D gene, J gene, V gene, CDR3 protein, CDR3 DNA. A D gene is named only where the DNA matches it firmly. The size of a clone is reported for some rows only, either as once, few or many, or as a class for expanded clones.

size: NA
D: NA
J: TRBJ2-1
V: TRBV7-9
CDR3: CASSLFGKEQFF
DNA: TGTGCCAGCAGCTTATTCGGGAAGGAGCAGTTCTTC

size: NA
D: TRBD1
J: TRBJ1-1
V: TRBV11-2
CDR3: CASSIGTANTEAFF
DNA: TGTGCCAGCAGCATCGGGACAGCGAACACTGAAGCTTTCTTT

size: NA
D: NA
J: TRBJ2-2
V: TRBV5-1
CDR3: CASSLPSGRHGELFF
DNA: TGCGCCAGCAGCTTGCCCTCAGGGAGGCACGGGGAGCTGTTTTTT

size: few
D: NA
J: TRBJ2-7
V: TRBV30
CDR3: CASGQSYEQYF
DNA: TGTGCCTCCGGACAGTCCTACGAGCAGTACTTC

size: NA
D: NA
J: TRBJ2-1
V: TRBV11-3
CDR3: CASSPGDREQFF
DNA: TGTGCCAGCAGCCCGGGGGATAGGGAGCAGTTCTTC

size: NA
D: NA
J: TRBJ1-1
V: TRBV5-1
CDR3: CASSPVAGSRLFAEAFF
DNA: TGCGCCAGCAGCCCAGTGGCAGGGTCAAGGTTATTTGCTGAAGCTTTCTTT

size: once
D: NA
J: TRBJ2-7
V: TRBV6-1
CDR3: CASSEASPREQYF
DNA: TGTGCCAGCAGTGAAGCTTCCCCCCGCGAGCAGTACTTC

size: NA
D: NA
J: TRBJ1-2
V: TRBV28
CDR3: CASSPVRLKGYGYTF
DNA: TGTGCCAGCAGCCCCGTAAGGTTAAAGGGCTATGGCTACACCTTC

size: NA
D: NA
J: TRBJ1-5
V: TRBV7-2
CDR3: CASSLVQGPQPQHF
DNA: TGTGCCAGCAGCTTAGTGCAGGGGCCCCAGCCCCAGCATTTT

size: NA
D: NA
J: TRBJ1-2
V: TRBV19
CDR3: CASSLRKGGYGYTF
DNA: TGTGCCAGTAGTCTACGGAAGGGTGGCTATGGCTACACCTTC

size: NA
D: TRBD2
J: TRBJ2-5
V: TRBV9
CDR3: CASSVLSGSQETQYF
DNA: TGTGCCAGCAGCGTCTTAAGCGGGAGCCAAGAGACCCAGTACTTC

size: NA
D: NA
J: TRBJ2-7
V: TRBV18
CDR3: CASSPQGAEQYF
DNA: TGTGCCAGCTCACCCCAGGGAGCCGAGCAGTACTTC

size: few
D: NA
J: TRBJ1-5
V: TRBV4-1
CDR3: CASSQDNGAGQPQHF
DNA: TGCGCCAGCAGCCAAGATAACGGTGCGGGACAGCCCCAGCATTTT

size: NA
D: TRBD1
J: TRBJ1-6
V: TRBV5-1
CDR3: CASSGTGAVDNSPLHF
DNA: TGCGCCAGCAGCGGAACAGGGGCCGTGGATAATTCACCCCTCCACTTT

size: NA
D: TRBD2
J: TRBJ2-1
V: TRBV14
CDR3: CASSLRTSYNEQFF
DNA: TGTGCCAGCAGCCTCAGGACTAGTTACAATGAGCAGTTCTTC

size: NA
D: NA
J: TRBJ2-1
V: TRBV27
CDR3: CASSFRRDEQFF
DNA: TGTGCCAGCAGTTTTCGACGGGATGAGCAGTTCTTC

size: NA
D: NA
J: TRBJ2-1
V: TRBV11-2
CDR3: CASSLDSFEQFF
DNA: TGTGCCAGCAGCCTGGACAGCTTTGAGCAGTTCTTC

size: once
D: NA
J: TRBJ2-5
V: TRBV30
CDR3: CAWSLLATQYF
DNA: TGTGCCTGGAGTCTATTGGCGACCCAGTACTTC

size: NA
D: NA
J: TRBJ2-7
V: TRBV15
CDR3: CATSRDGSSTRYF
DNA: TGTGCCACCAGCAGAGACGGATCCTCAACTCGGTACTTC

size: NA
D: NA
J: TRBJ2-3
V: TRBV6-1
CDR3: CASTGQPFDTQYF
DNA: TGTGCCAGCACAGGACAGCCCTTTGATACGCAGTATTTT

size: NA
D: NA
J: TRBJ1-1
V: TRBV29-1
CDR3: CSVSAGDETEAFF
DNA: TGCAGCGTGTCCGCAGGGGACGAAACTGAAGCTTTCTTT

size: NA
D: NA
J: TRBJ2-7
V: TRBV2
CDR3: CASSPTGHVYEQYF
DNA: TGTGCCAGCAGTCCGACTGGCCATGTTTACGAGCAGTACTTC

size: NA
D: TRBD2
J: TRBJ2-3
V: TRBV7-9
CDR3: CASSLGTSGRTDTQYF
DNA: TGTGCCAGCAGCTTAGGGACTAGCGGGAGAACGGATACGCAGTATTTT

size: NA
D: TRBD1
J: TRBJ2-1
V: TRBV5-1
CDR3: CASSPPGQGREQFF
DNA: TGCGCCAGCAGCCCCCCGGGACAGGGAAGGGAGCAGTTCTTC

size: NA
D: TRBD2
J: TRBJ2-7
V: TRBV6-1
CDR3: CASSEPPGGGSDEQYF
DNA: TGTGCCAGCAGTGAACCCCCCGGCGGGGGGAGCGACGAGCAGTACTTC

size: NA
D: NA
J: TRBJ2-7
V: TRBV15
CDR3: CATSRGGTYTYEQYF
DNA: TGTGCCACCAGCAGAGGGGGGACATACACCTACGAGCAGTACTTC

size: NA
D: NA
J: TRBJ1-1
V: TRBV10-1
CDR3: CASSEWGNTEAFF
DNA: TGCGCCAGCAGTGAGTGGGGTAACACTGAAGCTTTCTTT

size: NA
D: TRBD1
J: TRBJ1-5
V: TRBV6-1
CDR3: CASSGRDRGNQPQHF
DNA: TGTGCCAGCAGTGGTAGGGACAGGGGCAATCAGCCCCAGCATTTT

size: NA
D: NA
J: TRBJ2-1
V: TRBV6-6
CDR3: CASGLEGVYNEQFF
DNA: TGTGCCAGCGGCCTAGAGGGGGTTTACAATGAGCAGTTCTTC

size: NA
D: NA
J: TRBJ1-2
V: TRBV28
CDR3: CASSLGQLYGYTF
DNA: TGTGCCAGCAGTTTGGGGCAGCTCTATGGCTACACCTTC

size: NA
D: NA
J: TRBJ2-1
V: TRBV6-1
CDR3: CASSWGQGRSNEQFF
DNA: TGTGCCAGCAGCTGGGGACAAGGGAGAAGCAATGAGCAGTTCTTC

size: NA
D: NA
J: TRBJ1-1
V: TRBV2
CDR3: CASSVQQMNTEAFF
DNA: TGTGCCAGCAGTGTTCAACAAATGAACACTGAAGCTTTCTTT

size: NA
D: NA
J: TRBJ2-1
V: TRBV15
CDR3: CATSRDRAEREQFF
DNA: TGTGCCACCAGCAGAGATCGGGCAGAACGGGAGCAGTTCTTC

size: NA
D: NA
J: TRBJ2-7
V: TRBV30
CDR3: CAWSDGQSYEQYF
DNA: TGTGCCTGGAGTGATGGACAGTCCTACGAGCAGTACTTC

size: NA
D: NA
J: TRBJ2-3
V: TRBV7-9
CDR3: CASSSTTDTQYF
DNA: TGTGCCAGCAGCTCTACCACAGATACGCAGTATTTT

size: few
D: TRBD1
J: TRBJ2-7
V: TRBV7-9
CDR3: CASSLRTGFIHEQYF
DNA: TGTGCCAGCAGCTTAAGGACAGGGTTTATCCACGAGCAGTACTTC

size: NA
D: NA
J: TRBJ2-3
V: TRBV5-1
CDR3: CASSIENTDTQYF
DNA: TGCGCCAGCAGTATCGAGAACACAGATACGCAGTATTTT

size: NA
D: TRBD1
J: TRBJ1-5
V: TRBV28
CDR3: CASSPGTGRGGQPQHF
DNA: TGTGCCAGCAGCCCCGGGACAGGGAGAGGTGGGCAGCCCCAGCATTTT

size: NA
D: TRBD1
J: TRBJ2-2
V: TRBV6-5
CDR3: CASKNRGLGTGELFF
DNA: TGTGCCAGCAAAAACAGGGGATTGGGCACCGGGGAGCTGTTTTTT

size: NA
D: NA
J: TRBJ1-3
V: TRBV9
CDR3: CASSVATASAGGSGNTIYF
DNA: TGTGCCAGCAGCGTAGCTACGGCCTCCGCCGGGGGCTCTGGAAACACCATATATTTT

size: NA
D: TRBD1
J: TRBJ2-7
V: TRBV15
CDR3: CATSIGQAGVYEQYF
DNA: TGTGCCACCAGCATCGGACAGGCCGGGGTATACGAGCAGTACTTC

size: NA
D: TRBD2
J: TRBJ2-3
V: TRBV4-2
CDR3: CASSHTSGSADTQYF
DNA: TGTGCCAGCAGCCATACTAGCGGGAGTGCAGATACGCAGTATTTT

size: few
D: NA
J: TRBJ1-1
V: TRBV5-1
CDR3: CASSARTANTEAFF
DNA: TGCGCCAGCAGCGCGCGGACTGCGAACACTGAAGCTTTCTTT

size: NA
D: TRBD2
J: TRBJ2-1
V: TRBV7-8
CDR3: CASSLARTSVYEQFF
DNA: TGTGCCAGCAGCTTAGCTCGGACTAGCGTGTATGAGCAGTTCTTC

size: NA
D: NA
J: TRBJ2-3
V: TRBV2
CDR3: CASKTQGSTDTQYF
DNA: TGTGCCAGCAAAACCCAGGGGAGCACAGATACGCAGTATTTT

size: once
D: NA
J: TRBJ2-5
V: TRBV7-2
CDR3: CASSFGLAAETQYF
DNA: TGTGCCAGCAGCTTCGGGCTAGCCGCGGAGACCCAGTACTTC

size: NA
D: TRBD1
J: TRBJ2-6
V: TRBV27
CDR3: CASSFRGQGTGANVLTF
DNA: TGTGCCAGCAGTTTTAGGGGACAGGGGACTGGGGCCAACGTCCTGACTTTC

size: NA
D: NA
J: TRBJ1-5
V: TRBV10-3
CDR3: CAISESAVGTQHF
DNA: TGTGCCATCAGTGAGAGCGCTGTCGGGACCCAGCATTTT

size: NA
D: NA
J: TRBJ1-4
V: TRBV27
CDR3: CASSLSKANEKLFF
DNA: TGTGCCAGCAGTTTATCAAAGGCTAATGAAAAACTGTTTTTT

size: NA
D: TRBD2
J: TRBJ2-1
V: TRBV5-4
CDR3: CASSLGREGSYNEQFF
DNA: TGTGCCAGCAGCTTGGGTAGGGAGGGCTCCTACAATGAGCAGTTCTTC

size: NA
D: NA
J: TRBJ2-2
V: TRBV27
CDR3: CASMHGGNTGELFF
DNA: TGTGCCAGCATGCATGGGGGGAACACCGGGGAGCTGTTTTTT

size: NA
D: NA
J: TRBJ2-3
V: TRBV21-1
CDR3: CASSKEASGTTQYF
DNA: TGTGCCAGCAGCAAAGAGGCAAGCGGGACCACGCAGTATTTT